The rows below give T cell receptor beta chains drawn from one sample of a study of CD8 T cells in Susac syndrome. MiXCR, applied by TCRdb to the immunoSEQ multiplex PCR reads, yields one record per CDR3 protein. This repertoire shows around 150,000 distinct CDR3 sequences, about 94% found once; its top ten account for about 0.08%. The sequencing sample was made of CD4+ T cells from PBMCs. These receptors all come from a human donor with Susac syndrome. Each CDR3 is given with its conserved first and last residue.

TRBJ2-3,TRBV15,CATSRWGDTQYF
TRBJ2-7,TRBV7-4,CASSLAGENEQYF
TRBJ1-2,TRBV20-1,CSAAPLNYGYTF
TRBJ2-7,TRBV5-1,CASSLSGKSSYEQYF
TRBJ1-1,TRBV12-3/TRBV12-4,CASSPDGNTEAFF
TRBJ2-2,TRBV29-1,CSVSASDNTGELFF
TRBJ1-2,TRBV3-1,CASGAGGVKLYYGYTF
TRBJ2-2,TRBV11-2,CASSFTGGRKGELFF
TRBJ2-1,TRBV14,CASSQVFAGNEQFF
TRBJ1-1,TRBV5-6,CASSWGRGEAFF
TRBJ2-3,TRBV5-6,CASSHNNRLTDTQYF
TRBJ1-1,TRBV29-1,CSVEKLLTANTEAFF
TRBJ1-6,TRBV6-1,CASKTQDVLHF
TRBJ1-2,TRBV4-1,CASSSRDTYAYGYTF
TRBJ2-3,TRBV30,CAWSEGGGPSVDTQYF
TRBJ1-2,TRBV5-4,CASSFQGRPNYGYTF
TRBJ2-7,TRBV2,CASSVEYYEQYF
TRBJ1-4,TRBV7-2,CASSFAGQGGREKLFF
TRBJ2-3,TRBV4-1,CASSQGVRTDTQYF
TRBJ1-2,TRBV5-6,CASSYRVGGYTF
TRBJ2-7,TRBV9,CASSLGQMGDEQYF
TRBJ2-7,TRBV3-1,CASSQTSGGYEQYF
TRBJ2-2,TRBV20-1,CSAREWGRFGELFF
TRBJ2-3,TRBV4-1,CASSHPDRTDTQYF
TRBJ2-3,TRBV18,CASSPLSGSTDTQYF
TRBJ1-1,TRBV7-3,CASSRGENTEAFF
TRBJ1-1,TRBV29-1,CSVEYRAGANTEAFF
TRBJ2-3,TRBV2,CASSVDTDTQYF
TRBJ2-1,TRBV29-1,CSAILGGFNEQFF
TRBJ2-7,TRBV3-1,CASSTGDYEQYF
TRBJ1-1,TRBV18,CASSPQNGANTEAFF
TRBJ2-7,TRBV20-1,CSARDRGVKPPLEEQYF
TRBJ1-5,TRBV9,CASSVVRGRGNQPQHF
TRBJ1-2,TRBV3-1,CASSQSPWRGYTF
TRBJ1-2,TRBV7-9,CASSLDASGRAYGYTF
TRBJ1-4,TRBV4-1,CASSLEDRRNNEKLFF
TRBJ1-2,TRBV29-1,CSVGGIGGYTF
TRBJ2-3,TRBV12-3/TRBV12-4,CASSSSVTQYF
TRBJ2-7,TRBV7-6,CASSLALWASPREQYF
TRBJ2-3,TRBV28,CASSLTGAGTDTQYF
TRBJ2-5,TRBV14,CASSQSGTQYF